Listed here is a single T cell receptor beta chain. Its antigen is not identified. PCR amplification relied on 60 Vbeta primers (plus 13 Jbeta primers). This table comes from immunoSEQ multiplex PCR, and its TCRdb copy is limited to in-frame clones, with some not included. The data hold about 110,000 clones, with 82% observed a single time. The record originates from a study of cytomegalovirus exposure and HLA in healthy donors. Germline-derived CDR1 and CDR2 are MNHNS and SASEGT. The V segment lost 6 bases and the J segment 7 bases; nucleotides outside the gene matches: 13. The CDR3 is 15 amino acids. Study-level points and caveats: Equally common other TCR beta chains were less clonally expanded than HLA-associated ones, a later analysis found. In an earlier analysis, most TCR beta V segments were productive about 87% or about 30% of the time.

The TCR was taken from a man younger than 40 in good health and CMV-seropositive. This chain uses TRBV6-1 with TRBJ1-1; 8 nucleotides match TRBD1. Sequencing input: PBMCs. The CDR3 region is CASRSGGGEGYEAFF. CDR3 DNA sequence: TGTGCCAGCAGATCAGGGGGCGGCGAGGGGTATGAAGCTTTCTTT.